This is a list of T cell receptor beta chains from one sample in a study of early T cells in non-severe SARS-CoV-2 infection. TCRdb passed the 5' RACE reads through MiXCR, listing each CDR3 protein once. The table includes tens of thousands of distinct CDR3 sequences, 5.5% to 8.5% detected once. Sequencing used whole blood, obtained at baseline. The receptors originated from an adult who was a healthcare worker with PCR-confirmed SARS-CoV-2 infection or an uninfected control (not recorded which). Both conserved end residues are part of each CDR3. The D gene is left open where the match is weak. The size field is filled for only some rows; it gives once, few, many or a size class.

d_call,v_call,j_call,clone_size,cdr3_nt,cdr3_aa
NA,TRBV14,TRBJ2-2,few,TGTGCCAGCAGCCAAGATCGGCAGGGATGGAGCACCGGGGAGCTGTTTTTT,CASSQDRQGWSTGELFF
NA,TRBV20-1,TRBJ1-2,NA,TGCAGTGCTAGAGATGCAGGACGGCCCGCTGGCTATGGCTACACCTTC,CSARDAGRPAGYGYTF
NA,TRBV20-1,TRBJ2-4,few,TGCAGTGCTACCCCTCGGGACATTCAGTACTTC,CSATPRDIQYF
NA,TRBV9,TRBJ2-5,few,TGTGCCAGCAGCGTGGATTGGGTTGAGACCCAGTACTTC,CASSVDWVETQYF
NA,TRBV9,TRBJ2-2,once,TGTGCCAGCAGCGGAGGGCTCGACACCGGGGAGCTGTTTTTT,CASSGGLDTGELFF
NA,TRBV20-1,TRBJ1-6,many,TGCAGTGCTAGAGAAACGCCGGGGTTGACTTCACCCCTCCACTTT,CSARETPGLTSPLHF
NA,TRBV18,TRBJ1-1,NA,TGTGCCAGCTCACCAAGGACGGAGGGAAGCACTGAAGCTTTCTTT,CASSPRTEGSTEAFF
TRBD1,TRBV19,TRBJ2-5,many,TGTGCCAGTAGTACTCCCCGGACAGGGCAGCAGGAGACCCAGTACTTC,CASSTPRTGQQETQYF
NA,TRBV20-1,TRBJ1-4,many,TGCAGTGCTAGAAAGGCAGGGACTAATGAAAAACTGTTTTTT,CSARKAGTNEKLFF
TRBD1,TRBV5-5,TRBJ1-1,many,TGTGCCAGCAGGGACAGGGGACAGCTGAACACTGAAGCTTTCTTT,CASRDRGQLNTEAFF
NA,TRBV4-3,TRBJ2-1,many,TGCGCCAGCAGCCAAGATCTACCAGGGGCCTACAATGAGCAGTTCTTC,CASSQDLPGAYNEQFF
TRBD1,TRBV9,TRBJ1-1,few,TGTGCCAGCAGCCTCACCGGGACAGGGGGCGAAGTCGCTTTCTTT,CASSLTGTGGEVAFF
NA,TRBV3-2,TRBJ1-2,many,TGTGCCAGCAGCCCCTACCTCCCGGACGGACCAAACTATGGCTACACCTTC,CASSPYLPDGPNYGYTF
NA,TRBV2,TRBJ2-5,once,TGTGCCAGCTTAGCTGGGGCACGCGAAGAGACCCAGTACTTC,CASLAGAREETQYF
NA,TRBV7-3,TRBJ2-3,few,TGTGCCAGCAGCCCCGGTGTAGGGTCAGTAGATACGCAGTATTTT,CASSPGVGSVDTQYF
TRBD2,TRBV7-3,TRBJ2-3,NA,TGTGCCAGCAGCCCGGGGGGGACGTCCACAGATACGCAGTATTTT,CASSPGGTSTDTQYF
NA,TRBV10-3,TRBJ2-1,many,TGTGCCATCAGTGAGTCGGAGACTGATCTTTTCTTC,CAISESETDLFF
NA,TRBV30,TRBJ1-6,many,TGTGCCTGGAGTGTTACCCACACGATCTATAATTCACCCCTCCACTTT,CAWSVTHTIYNSPLHF
NA,TRBV4-2,TRBJ2-3,NA,TGTGCCAGCAGCCAAGGTTCGAGAACAGATACGCAGTATTTT,CASSQGSRTDTQYF
NA,TRBV5-6,TRBJ1-2,many,TGTGCCAGCAGCTTGGAGCCTCAAAACTATGGCTACACCTTC,CASSLEPQNYGYTF
NA,TRBV20-1,TRBJ2-3,NA,TGCAGTGCTAGGCAAGGAACAAAGTCTCGGGATACGCAGTATTTT,CSARQGTKSRDTQYF
NA,TRBV20-1,TRBJ2-3,few,TGCAGTGCTAGCCCACCTCTTAGCGGCACAGATACGCAGTATTTT,CSASPPLSGTDTQYF
NA,TRBV11-2,TRBJ2-7,few,TGTGCCAGCAGCTCCCAAGCCTCCTACGAGCAGTACTTC,CASSSQASYEQYF
TRBD1,TRBV10-2,TRBJ2-5,NA,TGCGCCAGCAGTGAGTCGACAGGGGTGACCCAGTACTTC,CASSESTGVTQYF
TRBD1,TRBV6-5,TRBJ2-7,few,TGTGCCAGCAGACCCTTCCAGACAGGGGTCCACGAGCAGTACTTC,CASRPFQTGVHEQYF
NA,TRBV5-1,TRBJ2-6,many,TGCGCCAGCAGCTTGCAGAGCTCTGGGGCCAACGTCCTGACTTTC,CASSLQSSGANVLTF
NA,TRBV6-6,TRBJ2-3,many,TGTGCCAGCAGTTACTCTAGCCGGGGCGGCACAGATACGCAGTATTTT,CASSYSSRGGTDTQYF
NA,TRBV12-3/TRBV12-4,TRBJ1-4,many,TGTGCCAGCAGTTCCCGGGACCGGGATGAAAAACTGTTTTTT,CASSSRDRDEKLFF
TRBD1,TRBV5-1,TRBJ2-3,few,TGCGCCAGCAGCCCCATGGGGGTTGGACAGGGGTCAGATACGCAGTATTTT,CASSPMGVGQGSDTQYF
NA,TRBV10-3,TRBJ1-6,few,TGTGCCATCAGGGGCTCCTATAATTCACCCCTCCACTTT,CAIRGSYNSPLHF
NA,TRBV20-1,TRBJ2-3,many,TGCAGTGTTCCGCGGGGAGATACGCAGTATTTT,CSVPRGDTQYF
NA,TRBV5-1,TRBJ2-5,NA,TGCGCCAGCAGCTTCCCGGGCACCCAAGAGACCCAGTACTTC,CASSFPGTQETQYF
TRBD1,TRBV4-1,TRBJ1-5,few,TGCGCCAGCAGTCCGGGACAGGGGTTCTATAGCAATCAGCCCCAGCATTTT,CASSPGQGFYSNQPQHF
NA,TRBV2,TRBJ1-6,many,TGTGCCACCAGCAGGAGCTCCTATAATTCACCCCTCCACTTT,CATSRSSYNSPLHF
TRBD1,TRBV19,TRBJ1-2,NA,TGTGCCAGTAGTGGACAGGGATGGGGCTATGGCTACACCTTC,CASSGQGWGYGYTF
NA,TRBV29-1,TRBJ2-6,NA,TGCAGCGTTGAGATCGCGAGCTCTGGGGCCAACGTCCTGACTTTC,CSVEIASSGANVLTF
NA,TRBV10-3,TRBJ2-1,NA,TGTGCCATCAGGGCCGACAGGTGGAACAATGAGCAGTTCTTC,CAIRADRWNNEQFF
NA,TRBV24-1,TRBJ2-1,few,TGTGCCACCAGCCGTACGGGCCGGCAGTTCTTC,CATSRTGRQFF
TRBD2,TRBV6-1,TRBJ2-7,NA,TGTGCCAGCGGCGGGGGGCCCGAGCAGTACTTC,CASGGGPEQYF
NA,TRBV6-2/TRBV6-3,TRBJ2-7,NA,TGTGCCAGCAAAAGGGACGGGCCATACGAGCAGTACTTC,CASKRDGPYEQYF
NA,TRBV7-6,TRBJ2-3,few,TGTGCCAGCAGCTTAGGAAGAGCGGCAGATACGCAGTATTTT,CASSLGRAADTQYF
NA,TRBV20-1,TRBJ2-2,many,TGCAGTGCTAAACTACGGGCGAACACCGGGGAGCTGTTTTTT,CSAKLRANTGELFF
TRBD1,TRBV7-9,TRBJ2-7,many,TGTGCCAGCGGGGGTAGGACAGGGCCGGACGAGCAGTACTTC,CASGGRTGPDEQYF
TRBD1,TRBV29-1,TRBJ1-3,many,TGCAGCGTACGACAGGGGGGAAACACCATATATTTT,CSVRQGGNTIYF
NA,TRBV27,TRBJ2-1,NA,TGTGCCAGCAGTTCCCAAGGGGGTAATGAGCAGTTCTTC,CASSSQGGNEQFF
TRBD1,TRBV7-9,TRBJ2-5,many,TGTGCCAGCAGCTTGGAGACAGGGCGGTCTGAGACCCAGTACTTC,CASSLETGRSETQYF
TRBD1,TRBV27,TRBJ1-2,few,TGTGCCAGCAGTTTATCCGCACAGGGGTCGTATGGCTACACCTTC,CASSLSAQGSYGYTF
NA,TRBV20-1,TRBJ2-2,many,TGCAGTGCTAGGGACTACCCCGGGGAGCTGTTTTTT,CSARDYPGELFF
NA,TRBV6-6,TRBJ2-3,NA,TGTGCCAGCAGTTACGCCTCCCAGGGGAGAGGGAACACAGATACGCAGTATTTT,CASSYASQGRGNTDTQYF
NA,TRBV5-6,TRBJ2-2,many,TGTGCCAGCAGCCCTTGGTGGGGGGCCACCGGGGAGCTGTTTTTT,CASSPWWGATGELFF
TRBD2,TRBV7-9,TRBJ2-1,many,TGTGCCAGCAGCTTAGCTTTAGCGGGGACCTACAATGAGCAGTTCTTC,CASSLALAGTYNEQFF
TRBD1,TRBV7-2,TRBJ1-1,few,TGTGCCAGCAGCCCCCGGACAGGGGGGATGAACACTGAAGCTTTCTTT,CASSPRTGGMNTEAFF